In this sample, the clone carrying this T cell receptor (beta chain) is medium-sized. No antigen is known for it. Data came from immunoSEQ multiplex PCR; TCRdb stores just in-frame clones and leaves some out. The data hold some 19,000 clones, with 55% to 80% observed a single time. The data derive from a study of OX40 agonist ivuxolimab in advanced cancers. Findings of the study overall: Some patients without response likewise showed low normalized clonal expansion. CD4+ T cells averaged fewer expanded clones than CD8+ T cells. At 0.1-3.0 mg/kg, partial responders had clonal expansion among the lowest observed.

This specimen consisted of CD4+ or CD8+ T cells sorted from blood, obtained in a trial of the OX40 agonist ivuxolimab. This TCR was sampled from an adult with an advanced solid tumor such as melanoma, head and neck, liver or kidney cancer.

The CDR3 loop is CASSLGPGLAGHYEQYF. As DNA, the CDR3 is TGTGCCAGCAGCTTAGGTCCCGGACTAGCGGGACACTACGAGCAGTACTTC. The chain joins TRBV7-3 to TRBJ2-7, with 12 bases identical to TRBD2. CDR3 length: 17 residues. Per germline, CDR1 SGHTA and CDR2 FQGTGA. The junction had 8 bases not matched to a gene; V was cut back by 2 bases and J by 3 bases.